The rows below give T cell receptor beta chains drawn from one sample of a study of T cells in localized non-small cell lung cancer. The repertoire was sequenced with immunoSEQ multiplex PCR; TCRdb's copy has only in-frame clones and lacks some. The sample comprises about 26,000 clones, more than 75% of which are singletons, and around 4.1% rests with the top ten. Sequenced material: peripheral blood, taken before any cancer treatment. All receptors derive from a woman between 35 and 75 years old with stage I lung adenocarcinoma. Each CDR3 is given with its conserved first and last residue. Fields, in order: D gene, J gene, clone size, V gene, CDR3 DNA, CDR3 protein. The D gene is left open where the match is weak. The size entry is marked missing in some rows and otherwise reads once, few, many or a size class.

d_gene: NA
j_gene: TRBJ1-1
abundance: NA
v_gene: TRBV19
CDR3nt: TGTGCCAGTAGTCCCAGCCAACAGCGTGAAGCTTTCTTT
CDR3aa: CASSPSQQREAFF

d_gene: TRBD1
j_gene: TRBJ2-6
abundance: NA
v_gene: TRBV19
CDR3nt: TGTGCCAGTAGTACCGGGACAGTAACTGGGGCCAACGTCCTGACTTTC
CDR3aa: CASSTGTVTGANVLTF

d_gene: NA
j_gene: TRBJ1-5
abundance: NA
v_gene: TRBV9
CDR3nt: TGTGCCAGCAGCGTAGGGGCAGGGTCAAGTGGTCAGCCCCAGCATTTT
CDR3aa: CASSVGAGSSGQPQHF

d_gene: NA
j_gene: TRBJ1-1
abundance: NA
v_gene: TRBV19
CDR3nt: TGTGCCAGTAGTATAGGACAGTCGGGCACTGAAGCTTTCTTT
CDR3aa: CASSIGQSGTEAFF

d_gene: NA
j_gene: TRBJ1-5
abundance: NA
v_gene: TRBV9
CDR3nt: TGTGCCAGCAGCGTAGTTCGGCCCTACCCCAATTATAGCAATCAGCCCCAGCATTTT
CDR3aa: CASSVVRPYPNYSNQPQHF

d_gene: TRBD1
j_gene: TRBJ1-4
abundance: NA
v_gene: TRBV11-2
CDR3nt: TGTGCCAGCGGCAGGGGGCCTTCGGAAAAACTGTTTTTT
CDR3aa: CASGRGPSEKLFF

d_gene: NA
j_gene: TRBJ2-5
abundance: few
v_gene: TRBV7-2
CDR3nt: TGTGCCAGCAGCTTAGCACCAGGGAAGCGGGAGACCCAGTACTTC
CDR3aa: CASSLAPGKRETQYF

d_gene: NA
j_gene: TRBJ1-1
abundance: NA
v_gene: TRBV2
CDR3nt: TGTGCCAGGGGCCCGGGAGAAGCTTTCTTT
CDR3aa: CARGPGEAFF

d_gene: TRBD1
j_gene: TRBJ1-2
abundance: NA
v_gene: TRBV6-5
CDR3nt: TGTGCCAGCGGACCCGGACAGGGGAGGGACTACACCTTC
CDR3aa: CASGPGQGRDYTF

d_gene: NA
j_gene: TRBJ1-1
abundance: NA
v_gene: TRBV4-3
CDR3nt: TGCGCCAGCAGCCCTCTTGGGGGGAGTAACACTGAAGCTTTCTTT
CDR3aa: CASSPLGGSNTEAFF

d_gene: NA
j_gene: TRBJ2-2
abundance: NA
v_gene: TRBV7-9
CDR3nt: TGTGCCAGCAGCTTAGCGCGGAAGACCGGGGAGCTGTTTTTT
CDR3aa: CASSLARKTGELFF

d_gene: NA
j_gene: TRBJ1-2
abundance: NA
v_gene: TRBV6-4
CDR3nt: TGTGCCAGCAGTGACGAGGGGGTCTATGGCTACACCTTC
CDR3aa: CASSDEGVYGYTF

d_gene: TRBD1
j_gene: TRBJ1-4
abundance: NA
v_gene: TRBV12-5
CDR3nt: TGTGCTAGTGGTTTGGGCCTACAGGGGACTGAAAAACTGTTTTTT
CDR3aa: CASGLGLQGTEKLFF

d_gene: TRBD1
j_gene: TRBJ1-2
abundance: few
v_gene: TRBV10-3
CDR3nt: TGTGCCAACCGACAGGGGACGGACTATGGCTACACCTTC
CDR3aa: CANRQGTDYGYTF

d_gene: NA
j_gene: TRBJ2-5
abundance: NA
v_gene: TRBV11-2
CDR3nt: TGTGCCAGCAGCTTAGAGACAGGAGAACAAGAGACCCAGTACTTC
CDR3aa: CASSLETGEQETQYF

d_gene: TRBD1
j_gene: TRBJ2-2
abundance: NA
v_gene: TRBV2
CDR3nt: TGTGCCAGCAGTACAGGGGGAATCACCGGGGAGCTGTTTTTT
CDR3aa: CASSTGGITGELFF

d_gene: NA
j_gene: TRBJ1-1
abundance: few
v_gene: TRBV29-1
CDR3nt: TGCAGCGTTTCCAGGGACCTGAACACTGAAGCTTTCTTT
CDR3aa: CSVSRDLNTEAFF

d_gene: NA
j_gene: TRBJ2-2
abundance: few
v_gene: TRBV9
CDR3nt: TGTGCCAGCAGCGTAGACAGCACCGGGGAGCTGTTTTTT
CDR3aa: CASSVDSTGELFF

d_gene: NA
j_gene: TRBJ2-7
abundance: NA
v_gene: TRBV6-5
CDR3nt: TGTGCCAGCAGTTCCGACAGATCTCTCTACGAGCAGTACTTC
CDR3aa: CASSSDRSLYEQYF

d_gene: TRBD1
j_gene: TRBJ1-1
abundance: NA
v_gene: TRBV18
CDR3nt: TGTGCCAGCTCACCCGGGGACAGGTCCGTGGCTTTCTTT
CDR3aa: CASSPGDRSVAFF

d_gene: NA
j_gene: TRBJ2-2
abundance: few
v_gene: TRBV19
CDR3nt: TGTGCCAGTCAGAGGCTAGGCAGCCCGAACACCGGGGAGCTGTTTTTT
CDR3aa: CASQRLGSPNTGELFF

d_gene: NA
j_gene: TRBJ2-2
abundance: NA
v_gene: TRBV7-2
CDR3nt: TGTGCCAGCAGCCAGGGTGGCCTCATCACCGGGGAGCTGTTTTTT
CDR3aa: CASSQGGLITGELFF

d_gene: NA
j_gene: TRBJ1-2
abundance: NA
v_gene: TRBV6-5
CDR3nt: TGTGCCAGCAGTTACTCTCCCCGGGCTTACGGCTACACCTTC
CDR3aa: CASSYSPRAYGYTF

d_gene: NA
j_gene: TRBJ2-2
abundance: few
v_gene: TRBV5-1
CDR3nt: TGCGCCAGCAGGGGCGGCCGAACCCCCGGGGAGCTGTTTTTT
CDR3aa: CASRGGRTPGELFF

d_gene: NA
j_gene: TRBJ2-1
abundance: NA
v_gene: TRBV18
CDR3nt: TGTGCCAGCTCACCCGTGCTAGCTGCCTACAATGAGCAGTTCTTC
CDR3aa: CASSPVLAAYNEQFF

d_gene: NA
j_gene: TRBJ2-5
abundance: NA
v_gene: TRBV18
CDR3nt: TGTGCCAGCTCACCGAGGAGCCAAGAGACCCAGTACTTC
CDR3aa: CASSPRSQETQYF

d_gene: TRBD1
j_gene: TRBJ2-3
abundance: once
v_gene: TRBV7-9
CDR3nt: TGTGCCAGCAGCGCCCGACAGGGTTTCCCAGATACGCAGTATTTT
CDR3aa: CASSARQGFPDTQYF

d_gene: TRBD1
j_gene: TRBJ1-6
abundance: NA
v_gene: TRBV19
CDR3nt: TGTGCCAGTAGCACGGGACAGTATAATTCACCCCTCCACTTT
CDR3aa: CASSTGQYNSPLHF

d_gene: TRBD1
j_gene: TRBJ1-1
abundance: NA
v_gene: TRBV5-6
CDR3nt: TGTGCCAGCAGCTGGGACAGGGGGCCAAGGACTGAAGCTTTCTTT
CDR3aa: CASSWDRGPRTEAFF

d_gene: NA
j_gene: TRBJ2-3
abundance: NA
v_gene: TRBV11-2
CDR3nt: TGTGCCAGCAGCCTTCTCAGGGGGGGCACAGATACGCAGTATTTT
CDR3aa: CASSLLRGGTDTQYF

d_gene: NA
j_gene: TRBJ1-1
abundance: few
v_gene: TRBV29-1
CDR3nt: TGCAGCGTAGCCTTACAGGCGAACACTGAAGCTTTCTTT
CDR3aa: CSVALQANTEAFF

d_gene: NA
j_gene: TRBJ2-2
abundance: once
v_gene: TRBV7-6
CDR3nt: TGTGCCAGCAGCTTTGCGGTCGGGGAGCTGTTTTTT
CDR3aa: CASSFAVGELFF

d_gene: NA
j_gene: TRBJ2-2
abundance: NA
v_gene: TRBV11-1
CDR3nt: TGTGCCAGCAGCCCGGGACGGTGGGCCGGGGAGCTGTTTTTT
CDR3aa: CASSPGRWAGELFF

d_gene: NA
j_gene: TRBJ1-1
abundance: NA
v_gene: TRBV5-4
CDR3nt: TGTGCCAGCAGCTCAAGTCGGCGACAGAACACTGAAGCTTTCTTT
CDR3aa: CASSSSRRQNTEAFF

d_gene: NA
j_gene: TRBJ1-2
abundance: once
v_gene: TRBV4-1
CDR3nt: TGCGCCAGCAGCCAAGACCTACATCAAAGAGGGGCCCATGGCTACACCTTC
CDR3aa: CASSQDLHQRGAHGYTF

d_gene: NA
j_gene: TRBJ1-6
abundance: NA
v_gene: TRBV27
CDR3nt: TGTGCCAGCAGTTTCGGGAACACCGGCCGGTCACCCCTCCACTTT
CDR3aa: CASSFGNTGRSPLHF

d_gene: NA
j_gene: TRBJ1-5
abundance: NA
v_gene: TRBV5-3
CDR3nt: TGTGCCAGAATAGGAATCGACTTCCCCGATAGCAATCAGCCCCAGCATTTT
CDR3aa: CARIGIDFPDSNQPQHF

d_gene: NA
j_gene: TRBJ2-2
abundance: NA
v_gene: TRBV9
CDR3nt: TGTGCCAGCAGCGTAGCTCGGGCCGGGGAGCTGTTTTTT
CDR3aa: CASSVARAGELFF

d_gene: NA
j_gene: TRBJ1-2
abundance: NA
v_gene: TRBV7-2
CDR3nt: TGTGCCAGCAGCTTACCCGGGACTCAGGGAGTTGGCTATGGCTACACCTTC
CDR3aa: CASSLPGTQGVGYGYTF

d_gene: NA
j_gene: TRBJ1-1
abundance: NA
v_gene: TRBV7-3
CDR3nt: TGTGCCAGCAGCCCGAACGGGCGGAACACTGAAGCTTTCTTT
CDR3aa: CASSPNGRNTEAFF

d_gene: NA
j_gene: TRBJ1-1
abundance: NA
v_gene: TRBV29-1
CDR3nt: TGCAGCGTTGAAGTTCAAGGCCTTAACACTGAAGCTTTCTTT
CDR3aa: CSVEVQGLNTEAFF

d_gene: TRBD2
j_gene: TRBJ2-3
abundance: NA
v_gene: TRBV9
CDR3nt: TGTGCCAGCAGCGTAGGCTTCGGCGGGGGGGCAGGAGATACGCAGTATTTT
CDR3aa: CASSVGFGGGAGDTQYF

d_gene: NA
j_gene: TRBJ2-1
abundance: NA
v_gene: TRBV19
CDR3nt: TGTGCCAGTGAACAGGGTCGGGGCAATGAGCAGTTCTTC
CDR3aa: CASEQGRGNEQFF

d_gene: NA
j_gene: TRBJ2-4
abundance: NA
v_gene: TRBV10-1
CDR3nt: TGCGCCAGCAGTGGGGACAATCTCAGACAGTACTTC
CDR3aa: CASSGDNLRQYF

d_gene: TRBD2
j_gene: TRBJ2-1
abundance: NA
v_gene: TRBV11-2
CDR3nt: TGTGCCAGCAGCTTAACCCCGGGACTAGCGGGGAAGGGGCAGTTCTTC
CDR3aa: CASSLTPGLAGKGQFF

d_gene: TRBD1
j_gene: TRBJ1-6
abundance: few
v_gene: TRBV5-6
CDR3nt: TGTGCCAGCAGCTTGGGGACAGGGAGATATAATTCACCCCTCCACTTT
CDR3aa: CASSLGTGRYNSPLHF

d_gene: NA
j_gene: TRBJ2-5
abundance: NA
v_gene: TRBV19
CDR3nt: TGTGCCAGTGGAGACAGAAACCAAGAGACCCAGTACTTC
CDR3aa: CASGDRNQETQYF

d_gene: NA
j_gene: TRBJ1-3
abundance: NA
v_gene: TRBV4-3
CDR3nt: TGCGCCAGCAGCCAAGATAGCGGTGTCTCTGGAAACACCATATATTTT
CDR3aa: CASSQDSGVSGNTIYF

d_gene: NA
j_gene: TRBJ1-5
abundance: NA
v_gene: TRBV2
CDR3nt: TGTGCCAGCAGTGAATGGGACCCCAATCAGCCCCAGCATTTT
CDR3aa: CASSEWDPNQPQHF

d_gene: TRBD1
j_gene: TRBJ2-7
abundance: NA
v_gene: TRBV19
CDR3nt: TGTGCCAGTAGTAAAGGACAGGGGGCGGGGGAGCAGTACTTC
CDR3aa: CASSKGQGAGEQYF

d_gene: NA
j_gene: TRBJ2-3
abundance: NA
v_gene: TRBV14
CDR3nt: TGTGCCAGCAGCCAACTTCAGGGGATAGATACGCAGTATTTT
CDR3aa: CASSQLQGIDTQYF

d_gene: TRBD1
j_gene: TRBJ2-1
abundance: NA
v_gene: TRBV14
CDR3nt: TGTGCCAGCAGAGGAACAGGGGCAGGAGAGCAGTTCTTC
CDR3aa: CASRGTGAGEQFF

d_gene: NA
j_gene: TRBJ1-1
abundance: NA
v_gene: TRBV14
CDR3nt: TGTGCCAGCAACCAATTCAAGAACACTGAAGCTTTCTTT
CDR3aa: CASNQFKNTEAFF

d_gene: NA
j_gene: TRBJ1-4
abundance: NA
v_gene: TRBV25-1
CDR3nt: TGTGCCAGCAGTAGGGACGGAGCGCGCGGGAAACTGTTTTTT
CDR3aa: CASSRDGARGKLFF